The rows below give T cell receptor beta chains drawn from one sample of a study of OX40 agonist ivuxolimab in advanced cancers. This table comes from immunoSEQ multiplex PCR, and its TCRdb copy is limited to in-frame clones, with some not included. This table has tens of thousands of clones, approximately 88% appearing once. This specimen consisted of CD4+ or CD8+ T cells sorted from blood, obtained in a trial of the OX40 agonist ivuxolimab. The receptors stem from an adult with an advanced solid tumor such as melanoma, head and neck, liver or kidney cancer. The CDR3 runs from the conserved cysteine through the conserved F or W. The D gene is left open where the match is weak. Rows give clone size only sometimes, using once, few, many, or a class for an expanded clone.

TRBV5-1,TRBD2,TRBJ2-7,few,CASSFQIAGVLRNEQYF,TGCGCCAGCAGCTTCCAGATAGCGGGGGTCCTACGGAACGAGCAGTACTTC
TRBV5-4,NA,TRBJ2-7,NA,CASSSGRNLYEQYF,TGTGCCAGCAGTTCGGGACGGAACCTCTACGAGCAGTACTTC
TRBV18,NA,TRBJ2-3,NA,CASSPPIGNTQYF,TGTGCCAGCTCACCACCCATAGGGAATACGCAGTATTTT
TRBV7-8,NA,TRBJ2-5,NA,CASSLRGQETQYF,TGTGCCAGCAGCCTACGAGGGCAAGAGACCCAGTACTTC
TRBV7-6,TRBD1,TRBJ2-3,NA,CASSWGQGGDTQYF,TGTGCCAGCAGCTGGGGACAGGGGGGTGATACGCAGTATTTT
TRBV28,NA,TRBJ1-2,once,CASSLGSEGGYTF,TGTGCCAGCAGTTTAGGGTCAGAGGGTGGCTACACCTTC
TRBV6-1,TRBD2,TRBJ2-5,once,CASSAGTSGSVQETQYF,TGTGCCAGCAGTGCCGGGACTAGCGGGTCAGTACAAGAGACCCAGTACTTC
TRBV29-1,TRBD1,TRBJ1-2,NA,CSVTGGDGYGYTF,TGCAGCGTGACAGGGGGCGATGGCTATGGCTACACCTTC
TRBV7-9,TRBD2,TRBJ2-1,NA,CASSLGGGSGEQFF,TGTGCCAGCAGCTTAGGGGGCGGGAGCGGTGAGCAGTTCTTC
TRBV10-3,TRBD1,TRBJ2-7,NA,CATMGGTGAYEQYF,TGTGCCACCATGGGGGGGACAGGGGCCTACGAGCAGTACTTC
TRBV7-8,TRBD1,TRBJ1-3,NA,CASSSSDRVGGNTIYF,TGTGCCAGCAGCTCCTCCGACAGGGTGGGCGGAAACACCATATATTTT
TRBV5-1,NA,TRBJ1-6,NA,CASSLAQGNSPLHF,TGCGCCAGCAGCCTGGCGCAGGGGAATTCACCCCTCCACTTT
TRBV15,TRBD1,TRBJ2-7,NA,CATSLPRPSRTGLNEQYF,TGTGCCACCAGCCTACCAAGACCCTCACGGACAGGCCTAAACGAGCAGTACTTC
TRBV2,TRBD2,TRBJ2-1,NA,CASSRLAGGQNEQFF,TGTGCCAGCAGCCGGCTAGCGGGAGGTCAAAATGAGCAGTTCTTC
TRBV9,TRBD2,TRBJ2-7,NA,CASSVGVAGRYEQYF,TGTGCCAGCAGCGTAGGGGTAGCGGGAAGGTACGAGCAGTACTTC
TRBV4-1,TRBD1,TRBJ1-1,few,CASSRGQGKMNTEAFF,TGCGCCAGCAGCCGAGGACAGGGTAAGATGAACACTGAAGCTTTCTTT
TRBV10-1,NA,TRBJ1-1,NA,CASSGQGFGEAFF,TGCGCCAGCAGTGGTCAGGGGTTTGGTGAAGCTTTCTTT
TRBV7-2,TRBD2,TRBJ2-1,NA,CASSLRAGRAYNEQFF,TGTGCCAGCAGCTTAAGGGCCGGGAGGGCCTATAATGAGCAGTTCTTC
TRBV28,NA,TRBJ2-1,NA,CASSFHGYPRNEQFF,TGTGCCAGCAGTTTTCACGGCTACCCTAGGAATGAGCAGTTCTTC
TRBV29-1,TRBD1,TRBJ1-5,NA,CSVRTGNSNQPQHF,TGCAGCGTCCGGACAGGTAATAGCAATCAGCCCCAGCATTTT
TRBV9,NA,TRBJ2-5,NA,CASSVEGGLETQYF,TGTGCCAGCAGCGTAGAAGGAGGACTGGAGACCCAGTACTTC
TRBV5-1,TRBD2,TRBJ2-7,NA,CASSRTSGGTYEQYF,TGCGCCAGCAGCCGGACTAGCGGGGGTACCTACGAGCAGTACTTT
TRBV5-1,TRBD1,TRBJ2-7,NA,CASSSSTGGEQYF,TGCGCCAGCAGCTCTAGCACAGGGGGGGAGCAGTACTTC
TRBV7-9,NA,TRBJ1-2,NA,CASSDTSEGYTF,TGTGCCAGCAGTGACACCTCAGAGGGCTACACCTTC
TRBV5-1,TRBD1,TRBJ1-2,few,CASSLWGQSNYGYTF,TGCGCCAGCAGCTTGTGGGGACAGAGCAACTATGGCTACACCTTC
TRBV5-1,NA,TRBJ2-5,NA,CASSLASEQETQYF,TGCGCCAGCAGCTTGGCGTCAGAGCAAGAGACCCAGTACTTC
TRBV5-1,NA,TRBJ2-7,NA,CASSLYGTWENEQYF,TGCGCCAGCAGCTTGTATGGGACTTGGGAAAACGAGCAGTACTTC
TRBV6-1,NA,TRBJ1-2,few,CASSLVGKNYGYTF,TGTGCCAGCAGTCTGGTGGGGAAAAACTATGGCTACACCTTC
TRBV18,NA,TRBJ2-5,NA,CASSRWHGTDKETQYF,TGTGCCAGCTCCAGATGGCACGGAACCGACAAAGAGACCCAGTACTTC
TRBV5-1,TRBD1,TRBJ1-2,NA,CASSLGNRQGAQGYGYTF,TGCGCCAGCAGCTTGGGTAACCGTCAGGGGGCGCAAGGTTATGGCTACACCTTC
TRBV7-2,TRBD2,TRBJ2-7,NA,CASSLIAGGPYEQYF,TGTGCCAGCAGCTTAATAGCGGGAGGGCCCTACGAGCAGTACTTC
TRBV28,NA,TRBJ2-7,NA,CASSRGASEQYF,TGTGCCAGCAGCCGGGGGGCATCCGAGCAGTACTTC
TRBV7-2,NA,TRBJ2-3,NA,CASSLVFRVTTDTQYF,TGTGCCAGCAGCTTAGTGTTTCGGGTTACCACAGATACGCAGTATTTT
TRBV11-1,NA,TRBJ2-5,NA,CASSPTGRGAGETQYF,TGTGCCAGCAGCCCCACGGGACGGGGCGCAGGAGAGACCCAGTACTTC
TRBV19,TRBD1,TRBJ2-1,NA,CASRRTGTAFEQFF,TGTGCCAGTAGACGGACAGGGACGGCCTTTGAGCAGTTCTTC
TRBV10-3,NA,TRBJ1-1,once,CAISPKGMAANTEAFF,TGTGCCATCAGCCCTAAGGGGATGGCGGCGAACACTGAAGCTTTCTTT
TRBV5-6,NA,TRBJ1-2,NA,CASSLGIQGDYGYTF,TGTGCCAGCAGCTTGGGGATACAGGGCGACTATGGCTACACCTTC
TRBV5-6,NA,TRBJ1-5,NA,CASSRGNQPQHF,TGTGCCAGCAGCAGGGGAAATCAGCCCCAGCATTTT
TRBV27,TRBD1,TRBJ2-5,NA,CASSTGVGETQYF,TGTGCCAGCAGCACAGGGGTTGGAGAGACCCAGTACTTC
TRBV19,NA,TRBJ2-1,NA,CASSMGAGGSYNEQFF,TGTGCCAGTAGTATGGGGGCGGGCGGGTCCTACAATGAGCAGTTCTTC
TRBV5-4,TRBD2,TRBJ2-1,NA,CASSTGTNYNEQFF,TGTGCCAGCAGCACCGGGACTAACTACAATGAGCAGTTCTTC
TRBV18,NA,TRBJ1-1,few,CASSPPGVTEAFF,TGTGCCAGCTCACCACCTGGTGTCACTGAAGCTTTCTTT
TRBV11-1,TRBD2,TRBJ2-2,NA,CASSFPAGGGTGELFF,TGTGCCAGCAGCTTCCCAGCGGGAGGCGGCACCGGGGAGCTGTTTTTT
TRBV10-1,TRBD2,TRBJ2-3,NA,CASSREAGSDTQYF,TGCGCCAGCTCCCGGGAAGCGGGATCAGATACGCAGTATTTT
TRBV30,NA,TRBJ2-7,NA,CAYRDNSYEQYF,TGTGCCTACCGGGACAACTCCTACGAGCAGTACTTC
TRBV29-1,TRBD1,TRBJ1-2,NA,CSVGGGGYGYTF,TGCAGCGTTGGAGGGGGCGGCTATGGCTACACCTTC
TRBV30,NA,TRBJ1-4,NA,CAWSAPGVNEKLFF,TGTGCCTGGAGTGCCCCAGGGGTTAATGAAAAACTGTTTTTT
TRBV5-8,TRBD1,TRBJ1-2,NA,CASTKSRDRIHGYTF,TGTGCCAGCACGAAATCGAGGGACAGGATACATGGCTACACCTTC
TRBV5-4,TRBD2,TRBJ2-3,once,CASSLELAATDTQYF,TGTGCCAGCAGCTTGGAGCTAGCGGCCACAGATACGCAGTATTTT
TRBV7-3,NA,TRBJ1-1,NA,CASSRPPPAEAFF,TGTGCCAGCAGCCGTCCCCCCCCAGCTGAAGCTTTCTTT
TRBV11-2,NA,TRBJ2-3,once,CASSSDFYSTDTQYF,TGTGCCAGCAGCTCGGACTTTTATAGCACAGATACGCAGTATTTT
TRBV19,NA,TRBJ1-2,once,CASKTGGNYGYTF,TGTGCCAGTAAAACTGGCGGCAACTATGGCTACACCTTC
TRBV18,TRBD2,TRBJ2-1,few,CASSPSTSGYNEQFF,TGTGCCAGCTCACCATCCACTAGCGGCTACAATGAGCAGTTCTTC
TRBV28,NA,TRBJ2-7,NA,CASSTLVAYEQYF,TGTGCCAGCAGTACCCTTGTCGCCTACGAGCAGTACTTC